The T cell receptor (beta chain) described here comes from a study of blood T cell repertoires in COVID-19 (dated by TCRdb to the early 2020s). About the investigation overall: Samples covering the acute and convalescent phases of COVID-19 were provided by collaborators in the United States, Italy and Spain. The material from the prospective study consisted of cDNA or gDNA derived from T cells, B-cell-depleted T cells, or PBMCs. The dataset comprised deeply sampled blood TCRbeta repertoires from subjects exposed to, actively infected with, or recovered from COVID-19. A freely available public database, intended as a resource for researchers studying the immune response to SARS-CoV-2, is where the repertoires were released. The samples were drawn from two sources: the first 160 participants of the ongoing ImmuneRACE study, and 950 to 1,500 subjects contributed by 6 global collaborators. A de-identified subject ID, COVID-19 status, age in years and sex were almost always included in the sample metadata. Where HLA class I and class II types were available, the types were taken from metadata supplied by the sample provider, not from assay-based typing. Beyond this particular receptor, the publication reports: Clinical and demographic metadata were provided uncurated, with the amount varying by source and participant.

The germline V gene specifies SGHRS as CDR1 and YFSETQ as CDR2. After removal of 3 bases from V and 5 bases from J, the junction retains 7 bases not matched to a gene. The CDR3 contains 15 residues, cysteine and phenylalanine counted. CDR3 DNA only is kept here, 45 bases in frame from base 1. Remarks on this clone: Its antigen is not yet known. Base qualities were left out, and no much larger clone turns up one base away.

The collaborating institutions used their own protocols to collect whole blood in K2EDTA tubes. Collaborator samples were shipped for TCRbeta analysis as frozen whole blood, isolated PBMCs, or DNA extracted from either sample type. The immunoSEQ Assay, a bias-controlled multiplex PCR, was used to amplify TCRbeta CDR3 regions from genomic DNA. For the original study's pipeline: Nucleated cell counts per sample were estimated from amplification of reference gene primers within the assay. To quantify the absolute abundance of each unique TCRbeta CDR3 rearrangement, sequence reads were collapsed and filtered. For each sample, productive Simpson clonality was calculated by taking the square root of Simpson's diversity index across productive rearrangements. In TCRdb, the immuneACCESS table is reduced to in-frame sequences with V and J assigned. These tables do not hold every clone; where another copy was compared, an unresolved V gene accounts for under half, and the others remain unexplained. V and J calls and clone size are those listed in that table; D and trimming were worked out from the DNA. For this sample the table gives some 75,000 clones, of which 80% to 90% were detected only once. Of the sample, 0.5% to 0.7% falls within the top ten clones.

Recombination linked TRBV5-1 to TRBJ2-2, and TRBD1 matches 7 of the central bases. The sequence was collected from a man between 60 and 75 years old with acute or convalescent COVID-19. The source material was peripheral blood. The CDR3 region: CASSSGQFGTGELFF. The DNA sequence follows: TGCGCCAGCAGCTCGGGACAGTTTGGAACCGGGGAGCTGTTTTTT.